Each of the 21 T cell receptor beta chains below was sequenced from the same sample in a study of sequential checkpoint blockade in melanoma. Treatment indicated: randomized to nivolumab then ipilimumab (arm A) or the reverse (arm B). The data were produced by immunoSEQ multiplex PCR, yet TCRdb's version contains in-frame clones alone and is incomplete. The sample lists around 900 clones, roughly 20% occurring once. Material: tumor tissue (inferred from file names), obtained from a patient given nivolumab and ipilimumab in sequence. These receptors were obtained from a human donor with melanoma.

CDR3 in DNA: TGCAGCGTTGTGGCCGAAGGACGGCAAGAGACCCAGTACTTC. Translating gives CSVVAEGRQETQYF. The rearrangement uses TRBV29-1 and TRBJ2-5, with D hard to call. CDR1 and CDR2 from the germline V gene are SQVTM and ANQGSEA. The V end was cut by 4 bases, the J end by 2 bases, with 14 bases between. CDR3 size: 14 residues.

There are a few counts of this clone. The chain links TRBV19 to TRBJ1-2; TRBD1 aligns across 10 bases. This CDR3 region has 17 residues. V lost 5 bases and J lost 4; bases outside the gene matches: 13. Germline loops: CDR1 LNHDA, CDR2 SQIVND (reference sequence). This chain's CDR3 is CASSAYGTGEISYGYTF. Here the CDR3 DNA reads TGTGCCAGTAGTGCCTACGGGACAGGGGAAATAAGCTATGGCTACACCTTC.

The V and J genes are TRBV6-8 and TRBJ2-2; no clear D. V was cut by 7 bases and J by 8 bases, with 14 bases left in between. CDR1 is MNHGY and CDR2 is SAAAGT in the germline V gene. The CDR3 has 13 amino acids. CDR3 amino acids: CASTEGRPGELFF. For the CDR3, the DNA is TGTGCCAGCACCGAAGGTCGCCCTGGGGAGCTGTTTTTT.

CDR3 bases: TGTGCCAGCAGTGAATTCATTAGCGGGAACACCGGGGAGCTGTTTTTT. This gives the protein CASSEFISGNTGELFF. The V call is TRBV25-1, the J call TRBJ2-2; possible D gene TRBD2, 6 bases. Germline CDR1 MGHDK, CDR2 SYGVNS. Trimming removed 1 base at V and 1 base at J, with 10 bases between. The CDR3 runs 16 residues.

The rearrangement links TRBV6-8 to TRBJ1-5, with TRBD1 matching over 10 bases. V shed 4 bases and J 7 bases; nucleotides not matched to a gene: 7. Germline V lookup: CDR1 MNHGY, CDR2 SAAAGT. CDR3 length: 15 amino acids. The CDR3 DNA follows: TGTGCCAGCAGTTCGATGACAGGGGGCTTGCAGCCCCAGCATTTT. It encodes CASSSMTGGLQPQHF.

This clone was picked up a small number of times. J is TRBJ2-7 and V is TRBV11-3, with TRBD2 matching over 8 bases. V lost 0 bases and J lost 2; bases outside the gene matches: 6. The CDR3 is 16 residues long. Looked up from germline, CDR1 is SGHNT and CDR2 is YENEEA. This CDR3 reads CASSLEGSGITYEQYF. The CDR3 region has the DNA TGTGCCAGCAGCTTAGAGGGTAGCGGGATAACCTACGAGCAGTACTTC.

The chain carries TRBV9 and TRBJ1-1; D is unresolved. V dropped 0 bases and J dropped 3 bases, with 9 bases sitting between them. CDR3 length: 14 residues. The germline CDR1 and CDR2 sequences are SGDLS and YYNGEE. The CDR3 DNA reads as TGTGCCAGCAGCGTAGGACTCGGTTACACTGAAGCTTTCTTT. Its protein product is CASSVGLGYTEAFF.

V gene TRBV30 combines with J gene TRBJ1-1, with D uncertain. The CDR3 has 15 amino acids. The germline V gene encodes CDR1 GTSNPN and CDR2 SVGIG (reference sequence). Trimming left V 1 base short and J 3 bases short, with 15 bases between. The CDR3 region is CAWSGLDPQDTEAFF. CDR3 DNA sequence: TGTGCCTGGAGTGGGCTGGACCCCCAGGACACTGAAGCTTTCTTT.

The chain has TRBV29-1 and TRBJ1-1, with TRBD1 identical over 8 bases. The junction had 7 bases not matched to a gene; V was cut back by 8 bases and J by 2 bases. Germline CDR1 and CDR2: SQVTM and ANQGSEA. The CDR3 extends over 13 amino acids. The CDR3 DNA reads TGCAGCCACCTGACAGGGGCAAACACTGAAGCTTTCTTT. Translated, it gives CSHLTGANTEAFF.

Only a few counts were recorded for this clone. V usage is TRBV5-1 and J usage is TRBJ2-7, with D unclear. Trimming cost V 4 bases and J 3 bases, with 17 bases left between them. The CDR3 length is 15 residues. Germline V lookup: CDR1 SGHRS, CDR2 YFSETQ. This chain's CDR3 is CASSQDFSGGYEQYF. The CDR3 coding sequence is TGCGCCAGCAGCCAAGATTTCTCTGGCGGCTACGAGCAGTACTTC.

Only a few counts were recorded for this clone. V usage is TRBV11-3 and J usage is TRBJ2-1; D gene unclear. Deletions cut 4 bases from V and 8 bases from J, with 18 bases between. This CDR3 contains 15 residues. Per germline, CDR1 SGHNT and CDR2 YENEEA. CDR3 bases: TGTGCCAGCAGCTCAGGCCCTGGGAAGGGCTATGAGCAGTTCTTC. Translating gives CASSSGPGKGYEQFF.

The chain carries TRBV30 and TRBJ1-5, with 9 bases identical to TRBD1. Per the germline V gene, CDR1 is GTSNPN and CDR2 is SVGIG (reference sequence). After removal of 4 bases from V and 6 bases from J, the junction contained 13 bases not matched to a gene. The length of the CDR3 is 16 residues. The CDR3 nucleotides read TGTGCCTGGAATTCACAGGGGGCGACCCTCGGTCAGCCCCAGCATTTT. Translated: CAWNSQGATLGQPQHF. The whole variable domain, filled in from reference TRBV30 and TRBJ1-5, reads SQTIHQWPATLVQPVGSPLSLECTVEGTSNPNLYWYRQAAGRGLQLLFYSVGIGQISSEVPQNLSASRPQDRQFILSSKKLLLSDSGFYLCAWNSQGATLGQPQHFGDGTRLSIL.

This clone appeared a single time. The J gene is TRBJ2-7, the V gene TRBV19, with TRBD1 matching 10 bases. The CDR3 loop spans 14 amino acids. Germline V lookup: CDR1 LNHDA, CDR2 SQIVND (reference sequence). Trimming took 5 bases from V and 3 from J; bases not matched to a gene: 4. This chain's CDR3 is CASSAGQGYYEQYF. The DNA of the CDR3 is TGTGCCAGTAGTGCGGGACAGGGGTACTACGAGCAGTACTTC. The complete variable domain, with remaining parts taken from reference TRBV19 and TRBJ2-7, reads DGGITQSPKYLFRKEGQNVTLSCEQNLNHDAMYWYRQDPGQGLRLIYYSQIVNDFQKGDIAEGYSVSREKKESFPLTVTSAQKNPTAFYLCASSAGQGYYEQYFGPGTRLTVT.

The V gene is TRBV6-8, the J gene TRBJ1-5; a weak D match, TRBD1 (5 bases). The germline V gene encodes CDR1 MNHGY and CDR2 SAAAGT. Trimming took off 6 bases at V and 3 bases at J, with 9 bases between the two ends. This CDR3 spans 13 amino acids. In DNA form, the CDR3 reads TGTGCCAGCAGCCAGGGAATCAATCAGCCCCAGCATTTT. Its translation is CASSQGINQPQHF.

The chain has TRBV9 and TRBJ1-6, with a possible D match to TRBD1 (5 bases). In germline, CDR1 is SGDLS, CDR2 YYNGEE. This CDR3 is built from 15 residues. V was clipped by 5 bases and J by 8 bases, with 17 bases between them. CDR3 coding DNA: TGTGCCAGCAGTGAAGACGGGGGAGGTTATTCACCCCTCCACTTT. This codes for CASSEDGGGYSPLHF.

The chain joins TRBV10-2 to TRBJ2-1; 7 nucleotides line up with TRBD2. CDR1 is WSHSY and CDR2 is SAAADI in the germline V gene. This CDR3 is built from 14 residues. V was pared by 6 bases and J by 4 bases, with 6 bases of the junction left unmatched. The CDR3 nucleotides are TGCGCCAGCAGAGCAGCGGGACCATACAATGAGCAGTTCTTC. It encodes CASRAAGPYNEQFF.

This clone turned up a few times. Here the CDR3 reads CSVEEGVNEKLFF. The CDR3 region has the DNA TGCAGCGTTGAAGAAGGCGTTAATGAAAAACTGTTTTTT. V and J are TRBV29-1 and TRBJ1-4; D gene ambiguous. Germline lookup yields CDR1 SQVTM and CDR2 ANQGSEA. CDR3 length: 13 amino acids. V was shortened by 0 bases and J by 4 bases, with 6 bases between the two germline ends. Together with reference TRBV29-1 and TRBJ1-4, the CDR3 gives the full variable domain: SAVISQKPSRDICQRGTSLTIQCQVDSQVTMMFWYRQQPGQSLTLIATANQGSEATYESGFVIDKFPISRPNLTFSTLTVSNMSPEDSSIYLCSVEEGVNEKLFFGSGTQLSVL.

This clone rates as large (0.1 to 1%). The chain joins TRBV6-8 to TRBJ1-5; 8 nucleotides line up with TRBD1. CDR1 and CDR2 (germline): MNHGY, SAAAGT. Trimming removed 5 bases from V and 6 bases from J; junction bases left unmatched: 9. The CDR3 runs to 15 residues. The CDR3 DNA reads as TGTGCCAGCAGTGTCGGACAGGGATATTTTCAGCCCCAGCATTTT. Translating it yields CASSVGQGYFQPQHF.

J is TRBJ2-7 and V is TRBV11-3; 12 positions agree with TRBD2. The V segment lost 5 bases and the J segment 7 bases; nucleotides outside the gene matches: 12. Germline CDR1 reads SGHNT; CDR2 reads YENEEA. The CDR3 is made up of 16 amino acids. DNA for the CDR3: TGTGCCAGCAGCCCGTCTAGCGGGAGGGCCGTATGGGAGCAGTACTTC. Protein: CASSPSSGRAVWEQYF.

V gene TRBV5-1 combines with J gene TRBJ1-1; no clear D. V was clipped by 4 bases and J by 0 bases, with 13 bases between them. This CDR3 has 15 amino acids. Germline V lookup: CDR1 SGHRS, CDR2 YFSETQ. CDR3 in DNA: TGCGCCAGCAGCCCGGCGGGAACCATGAACACTGAAGCTTTCTTT. The encoded protein is CASSPAGTMNTEAFF.

In DNA form, the CDR3 reads TGTGCCAGTAGCCCGAGCTTATTTCCTGAGACCCAGTACTTC. This encodes CASSPSLFPETQYF. The rearrangement uses TRBV19 and TRBJ2-5; D unresolved. The CDR3 consists of 14 residues. Germline values: CDR1 LNHDA, CDR2 SQIVND (reference sequence). The V end lost 6 bases, the J end lost 5 bases, and 16 bases lay between the germline ends.